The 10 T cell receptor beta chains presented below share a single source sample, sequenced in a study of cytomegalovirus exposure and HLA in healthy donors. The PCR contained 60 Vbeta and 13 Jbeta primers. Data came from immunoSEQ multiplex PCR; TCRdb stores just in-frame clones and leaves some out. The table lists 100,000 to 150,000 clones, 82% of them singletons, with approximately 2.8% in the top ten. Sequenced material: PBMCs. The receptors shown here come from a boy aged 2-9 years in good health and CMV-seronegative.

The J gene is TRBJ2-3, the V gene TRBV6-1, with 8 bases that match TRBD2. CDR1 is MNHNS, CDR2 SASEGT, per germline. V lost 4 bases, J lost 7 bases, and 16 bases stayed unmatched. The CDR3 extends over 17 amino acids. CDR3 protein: CASSGVVSSGFTYTQYF. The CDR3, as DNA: TGTGCCAGCAGTGGGGTAGTGTCTAGCGGGTTCACGTATACGCAGTATTTT.

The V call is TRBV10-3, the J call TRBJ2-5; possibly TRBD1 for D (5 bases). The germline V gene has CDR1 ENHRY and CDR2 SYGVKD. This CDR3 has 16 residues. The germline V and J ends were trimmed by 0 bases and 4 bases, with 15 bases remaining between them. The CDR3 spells CAISESSEGRAETQYF. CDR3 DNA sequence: TGTGCCATCAGTGAGTCGTCAGAAGGCAGGGCAGAGACCCAGTACTTC.

CDR3 in amino acids: CATGGGGNTEAFF. CDR3 nucleotide sequence: TGTGCCACCGGGGGCGGGGGGAACACTGAAGCTTTCTTT. This chain links TRBV15 with TRBJ1-1, with D possibly being TRBD1 (6 bases). The CDR3 has 13 residues. Trimming removed 8 bases from V and 1 base from J, with 11 bases in between. The germline gives CDR1 LNHNV, CDR2 YYDKDF (reference sequence).

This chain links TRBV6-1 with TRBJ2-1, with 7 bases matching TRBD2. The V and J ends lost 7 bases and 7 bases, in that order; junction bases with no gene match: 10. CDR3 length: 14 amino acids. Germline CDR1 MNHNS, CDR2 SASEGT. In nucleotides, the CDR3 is TGTGCCAGCACCTGGAGCGGGGAAGCGAATGAGCAGTTCTTC. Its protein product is CASTWSGEANEQFF.

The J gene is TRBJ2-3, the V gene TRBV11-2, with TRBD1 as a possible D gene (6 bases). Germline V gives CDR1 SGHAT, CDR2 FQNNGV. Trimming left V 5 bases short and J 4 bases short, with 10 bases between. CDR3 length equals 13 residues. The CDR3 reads CASSLTGPDTQYF. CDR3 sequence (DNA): TGTGCCAGCAGCCTCACAGGGCCAGATACGCAGTATTTT.

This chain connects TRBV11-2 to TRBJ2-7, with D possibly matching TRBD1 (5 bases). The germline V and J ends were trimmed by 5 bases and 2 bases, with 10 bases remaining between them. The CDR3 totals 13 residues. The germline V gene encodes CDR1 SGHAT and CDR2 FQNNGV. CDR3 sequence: CASSGDRTYEQYF. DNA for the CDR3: TGTGCCAGCAGCGGAGACAGAACCTACGAGCAGTACTTC.

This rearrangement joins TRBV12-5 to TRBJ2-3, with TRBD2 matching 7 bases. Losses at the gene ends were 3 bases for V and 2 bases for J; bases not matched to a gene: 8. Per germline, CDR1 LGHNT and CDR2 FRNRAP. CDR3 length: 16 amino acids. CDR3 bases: TGTGCTAGTGGTTTTTCCCTAGCGGAGATCACAGATACGCAGTATTTT. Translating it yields CASGFSLAEITDTQYF. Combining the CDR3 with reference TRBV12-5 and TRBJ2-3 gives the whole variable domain DARVTQTPRHKVTEMGQEVTMRCQPILGHNTVFWYRQTMMQGLELLAYFRNRAPLDDSGMPKDRFSAEMPDATLATLKIQPSEPRDSAVYFCASGFSLAEITDTQYFGPGTRLTVL.

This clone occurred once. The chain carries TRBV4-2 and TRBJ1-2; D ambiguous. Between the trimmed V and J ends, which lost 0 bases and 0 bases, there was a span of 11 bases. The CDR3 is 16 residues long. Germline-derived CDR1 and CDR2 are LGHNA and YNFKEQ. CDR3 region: CASSQDSPGTNYGYTF. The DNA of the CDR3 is TGTGCCAGCAGCCAAGATTCTCCAGGAACTAACTATGGCTACACCTTC.

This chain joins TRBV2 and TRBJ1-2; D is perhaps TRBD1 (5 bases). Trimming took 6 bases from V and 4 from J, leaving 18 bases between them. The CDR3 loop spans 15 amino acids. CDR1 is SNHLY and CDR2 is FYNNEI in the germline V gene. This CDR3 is CASSATDSLAYGYTF. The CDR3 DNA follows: TGTGCCAGCAGCGCGACAGACTCCCTCGCCTATGGCTACACCTTC.

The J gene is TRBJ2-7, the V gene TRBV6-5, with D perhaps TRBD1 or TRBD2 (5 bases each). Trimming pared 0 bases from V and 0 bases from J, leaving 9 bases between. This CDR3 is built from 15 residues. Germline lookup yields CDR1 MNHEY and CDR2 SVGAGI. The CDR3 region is CASSYSSGGSYEQYV. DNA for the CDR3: TGTGCCAGCAGTTACTCGAGTGGGGGCTCCTACGAGCAGTACGTC.